This T cell receptor (beta chain) was identified in a study of CD4 T cells in lung cancer. Overall study context: CD4+ clones recognizing candidate mutation-encoded neoepitopes were isolated from blood. Curative-intent resections for stage I-III non-small cell lung cancer supplied tumor and non-adjacent lung tissue. Aged 60 to 69, patients had adenocarcinoma or squamous cell carcinoma. Prior treatments included platinum chemotherapy, and some patients had nivolumab or pembrolizumab.

Trimming cost V 6 bases and J 11 bases, with 17 bases left between them. Germline V gives CDR1 MNHNS, CDR2 SASEGT. The CDR3 spans 13 residues. Some clones are missing from TCRdb's copy, which holds only in-frame ones; the method was immunoSEQ multiplex PCR. This table has fewer than 5,000 clones, roughly 81% appearing once. V usage is TRBV6-1 and J usage is TRBJ1-5; unclear D gene. The sequence was collected from a man in his 60s with non-small cell lung cancer. The sequencing sample was made of lung tumor tissue. The CDR3 loop is CASSPRWQASQHF. The CDR3 DNA is TGTGCCAGCAGCCCTCGTTGGCAGGCGTCCCAGCATTTT.